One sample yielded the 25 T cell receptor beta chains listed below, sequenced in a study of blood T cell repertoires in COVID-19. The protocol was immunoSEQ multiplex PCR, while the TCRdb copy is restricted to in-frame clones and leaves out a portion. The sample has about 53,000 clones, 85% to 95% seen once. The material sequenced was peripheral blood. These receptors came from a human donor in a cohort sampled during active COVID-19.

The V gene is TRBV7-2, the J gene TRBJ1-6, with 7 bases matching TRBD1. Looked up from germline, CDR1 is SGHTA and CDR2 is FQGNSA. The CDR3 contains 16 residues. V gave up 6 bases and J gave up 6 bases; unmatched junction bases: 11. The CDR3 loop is CASRRHAGTANSPLHF. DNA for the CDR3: TGTGCCAGCAGGCGTCACGCCGGGACAGCTAATTCACCCCTCCACTTT.

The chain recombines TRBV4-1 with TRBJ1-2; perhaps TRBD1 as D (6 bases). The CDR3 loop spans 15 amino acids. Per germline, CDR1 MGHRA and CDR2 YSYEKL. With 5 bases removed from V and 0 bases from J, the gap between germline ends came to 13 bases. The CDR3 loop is CASSLDRRTNYGYTF. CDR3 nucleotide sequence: TGCGCCAGCAGCTTAGACAGGAGGACTAACTATGGCTACACCTTC.

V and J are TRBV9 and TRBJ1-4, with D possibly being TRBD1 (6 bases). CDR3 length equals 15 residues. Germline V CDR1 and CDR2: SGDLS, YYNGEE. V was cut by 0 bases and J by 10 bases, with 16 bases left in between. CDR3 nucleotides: TGTGCCAGCAGCGTAGATGGACAGATCGAAAGAAAACTGTTTTTT. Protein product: CASSVDGQIERKLFF. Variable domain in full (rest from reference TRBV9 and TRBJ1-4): DSGVTQTPKHLITATGQRVTLRCSPRSGDLSVYWYQQSLDQGLQFLIQYYNGEERAKGNILERFSAQQFPDLHSELNLSSLELGDSALYFCASSVDGQIERKLFFGSGTQLSVL.

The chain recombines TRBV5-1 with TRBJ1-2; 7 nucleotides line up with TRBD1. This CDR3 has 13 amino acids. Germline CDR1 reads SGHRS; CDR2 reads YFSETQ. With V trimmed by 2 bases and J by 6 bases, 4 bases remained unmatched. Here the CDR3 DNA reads TGCGCCAGCAGCTTCGAGGGGGCTGATGGCTACACCTTC. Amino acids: CASSFEGADGYTF.

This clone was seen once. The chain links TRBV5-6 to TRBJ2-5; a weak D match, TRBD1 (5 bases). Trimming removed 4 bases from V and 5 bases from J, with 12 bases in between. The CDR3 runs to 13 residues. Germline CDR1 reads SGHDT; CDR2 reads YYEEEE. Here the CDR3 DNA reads TGTGCCAGCAGCGGAACAGGTGGGGAGACCCAGTACTTC. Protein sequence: CASSGTGGETQYF. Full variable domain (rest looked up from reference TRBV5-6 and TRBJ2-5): DAGVTQSPTHLIKTRGQQVTLRCSPKSGHDTVSWYQQALGQGPQFIFQYYEEEERQRGNFPDRFSGHQFPNYSSELNVNALLLGDSALYLCASSGTGGETQYFGPGTRLLVL.

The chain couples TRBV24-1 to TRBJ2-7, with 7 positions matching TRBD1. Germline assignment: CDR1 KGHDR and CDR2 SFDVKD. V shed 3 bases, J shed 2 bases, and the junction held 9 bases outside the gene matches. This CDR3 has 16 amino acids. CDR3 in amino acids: CATSDREQGVAYEQYV. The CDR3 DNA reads TGTGCCACCAGTGATAGAGAGCAGGGGGTAGCCTACGAGCAGTACGTC.

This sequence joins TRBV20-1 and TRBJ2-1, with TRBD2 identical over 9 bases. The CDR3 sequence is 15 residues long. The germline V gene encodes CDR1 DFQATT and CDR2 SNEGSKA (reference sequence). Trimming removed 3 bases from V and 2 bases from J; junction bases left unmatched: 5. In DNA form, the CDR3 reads TGCAGTGCTAGTAGGCGGGGGGGCCCCTACAATGAGCAGTTCTTC. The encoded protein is CSASRRGGPYNEQFF.

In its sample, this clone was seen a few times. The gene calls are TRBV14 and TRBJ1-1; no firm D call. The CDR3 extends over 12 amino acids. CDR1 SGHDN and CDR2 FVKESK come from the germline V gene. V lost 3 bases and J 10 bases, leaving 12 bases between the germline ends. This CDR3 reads CASSQDRRGAFF. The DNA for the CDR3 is TGTGCCAGCAGCCAGGACCGACGGGGAGCTTTCTTT.

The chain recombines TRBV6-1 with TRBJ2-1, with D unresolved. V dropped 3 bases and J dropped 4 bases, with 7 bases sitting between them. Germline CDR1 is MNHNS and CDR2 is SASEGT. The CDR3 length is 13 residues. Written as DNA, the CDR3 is TGTGCCAGCAGTGAGACTGGATACAATGAGCAGTTCTTC. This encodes CASSETGYNEQFF.

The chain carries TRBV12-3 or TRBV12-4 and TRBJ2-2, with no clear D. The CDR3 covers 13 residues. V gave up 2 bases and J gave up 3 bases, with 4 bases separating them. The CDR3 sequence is CASSLIDTGELFF. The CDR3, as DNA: TGTGCCAGCAGTTTAATAGACACCGGGGAGCTGTTTTTT.

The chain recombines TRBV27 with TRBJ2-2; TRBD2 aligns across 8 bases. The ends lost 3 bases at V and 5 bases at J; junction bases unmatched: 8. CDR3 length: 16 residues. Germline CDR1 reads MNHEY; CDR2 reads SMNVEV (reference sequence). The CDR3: CASSFMVLAGTGELFF. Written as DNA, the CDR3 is TGTGCCAGCAGTTTTATGGTGCTAGCGGGTACCGGGGAGCTGTTTTTT.

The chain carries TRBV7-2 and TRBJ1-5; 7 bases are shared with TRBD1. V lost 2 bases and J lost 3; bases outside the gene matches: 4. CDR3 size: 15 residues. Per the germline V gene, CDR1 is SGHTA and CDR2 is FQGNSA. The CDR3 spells CASSLQTGPNQPQHF. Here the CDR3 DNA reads TGTGCCAGCAGCTTACAGACAGGGCCCAATCAGCCCCAGCATTTT.

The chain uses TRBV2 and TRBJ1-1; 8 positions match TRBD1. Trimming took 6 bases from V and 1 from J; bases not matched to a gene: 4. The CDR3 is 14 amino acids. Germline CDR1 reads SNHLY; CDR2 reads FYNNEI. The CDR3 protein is CASSYDRGNTEAFF. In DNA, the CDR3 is TGTGCCAGCAGCTACGACAGGGGGAACACTGAAGCTTTCTTT.

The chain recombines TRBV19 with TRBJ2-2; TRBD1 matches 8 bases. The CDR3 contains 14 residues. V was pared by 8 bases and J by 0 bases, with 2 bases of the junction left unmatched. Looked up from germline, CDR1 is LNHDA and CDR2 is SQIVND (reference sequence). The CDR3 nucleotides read TGTGCCAGTTTACAGGGGGCGAACACCGGGGAGCTGTTTTTT. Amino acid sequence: CASLQGANTGELFF.

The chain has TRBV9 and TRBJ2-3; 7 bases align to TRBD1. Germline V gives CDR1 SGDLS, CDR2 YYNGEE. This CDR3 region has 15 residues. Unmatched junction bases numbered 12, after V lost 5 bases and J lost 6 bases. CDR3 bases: TGTGCCAGCAGTGGGGAACAGGGGACGGCGGATACGCAGTATTTT. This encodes CASSGEQGTADTQYF.

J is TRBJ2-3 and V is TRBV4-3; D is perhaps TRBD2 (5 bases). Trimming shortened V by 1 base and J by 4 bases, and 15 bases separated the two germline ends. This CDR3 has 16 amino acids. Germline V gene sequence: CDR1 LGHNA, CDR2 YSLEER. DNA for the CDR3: TGCGCCAGCAGCCAAGCCTGGAGGTCTTGGCCAGATACGCAGTATTTT. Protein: CASSQAWRSWPDTQYF.

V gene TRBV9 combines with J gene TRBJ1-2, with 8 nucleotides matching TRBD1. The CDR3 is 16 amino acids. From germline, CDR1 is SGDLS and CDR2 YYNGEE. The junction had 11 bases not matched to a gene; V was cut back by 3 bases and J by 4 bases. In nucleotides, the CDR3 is TGTGCCAGCAGCGGGGAGGAGGGGACAGGTTTCTATGGCTACACCTTC. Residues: CASSGEEGTGFYGYTF. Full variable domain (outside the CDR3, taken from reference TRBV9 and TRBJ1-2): DSGVTQTPKHLITATGQRVTLRCSPRSGDLSVYWYQQSLDQGLQFLIQYYNGEERAKGNILERFSAQQFPDLHSELNLSSLELGDSALYFCASSGEEGTGFYGYTFGSGTRLTVV.

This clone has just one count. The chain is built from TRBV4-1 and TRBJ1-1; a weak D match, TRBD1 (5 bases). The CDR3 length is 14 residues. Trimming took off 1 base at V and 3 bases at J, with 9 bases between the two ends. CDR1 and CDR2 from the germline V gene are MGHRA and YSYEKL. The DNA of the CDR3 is TGCGCCAGCAGCCAAGGGGCAGGGTACACTGAAGCTTTCTTT. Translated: CASSQGAGYTEAFF.

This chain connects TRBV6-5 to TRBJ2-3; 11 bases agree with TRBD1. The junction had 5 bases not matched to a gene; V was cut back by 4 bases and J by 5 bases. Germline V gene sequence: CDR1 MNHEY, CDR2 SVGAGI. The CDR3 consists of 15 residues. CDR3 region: CASSLGTGGGDTQYF. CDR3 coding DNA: TGTGCCAGCAGTTTGGGGACAGGGGGTGGAGATACGCAGTATTTT.

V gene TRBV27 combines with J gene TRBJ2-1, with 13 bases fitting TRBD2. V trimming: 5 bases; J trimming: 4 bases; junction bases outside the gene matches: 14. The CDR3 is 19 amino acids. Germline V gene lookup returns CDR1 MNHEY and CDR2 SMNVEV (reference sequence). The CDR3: CASSPKGLAGTPFYNEQFF. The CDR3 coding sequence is TGTGCCAGCAGTCCCAAGGGACTAGCGGGAACCCCATTTTACAATGAGCAGTTCTTC.

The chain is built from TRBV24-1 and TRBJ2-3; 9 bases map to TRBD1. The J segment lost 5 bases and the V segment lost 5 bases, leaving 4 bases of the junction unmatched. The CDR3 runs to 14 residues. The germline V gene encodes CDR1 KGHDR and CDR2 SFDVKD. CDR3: CATSAGTGRDTQYF. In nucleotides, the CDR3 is TGTGCCACCAGTGCCGGGACAGGGAGAGATACGCAGTATTTT.

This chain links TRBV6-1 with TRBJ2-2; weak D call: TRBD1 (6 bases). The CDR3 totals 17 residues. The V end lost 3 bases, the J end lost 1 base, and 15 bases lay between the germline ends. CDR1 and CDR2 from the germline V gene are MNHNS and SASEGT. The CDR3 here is CASSDPGVSRNTGELFF. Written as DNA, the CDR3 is TGTGCCAGCAGTGACCCAGGGGTCTCTAGGAACACCGGGGAGCTGTTTTTT.

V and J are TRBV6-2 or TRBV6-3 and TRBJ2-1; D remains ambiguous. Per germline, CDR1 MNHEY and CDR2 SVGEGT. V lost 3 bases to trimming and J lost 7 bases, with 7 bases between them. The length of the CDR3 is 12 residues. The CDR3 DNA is TGTGCCAGCAGTTATCTCGGTAATGAGCAGTTCTTC. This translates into CASSYLGNEQFF.

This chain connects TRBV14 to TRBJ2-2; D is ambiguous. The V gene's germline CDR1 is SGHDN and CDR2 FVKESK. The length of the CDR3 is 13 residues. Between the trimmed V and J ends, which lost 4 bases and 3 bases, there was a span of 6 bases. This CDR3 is CASSPSDTGELFF. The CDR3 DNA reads TGTGCCAGCAGCCCCTCGGACACCGGGGAGCTGTTTTTT.

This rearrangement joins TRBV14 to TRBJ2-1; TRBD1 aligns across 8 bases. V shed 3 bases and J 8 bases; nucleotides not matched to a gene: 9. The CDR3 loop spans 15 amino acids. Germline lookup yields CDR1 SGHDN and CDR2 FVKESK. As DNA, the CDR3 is TGTGCCAGCAGCCAGGGGACAGGTGGTAGGCATGAGCAGTTCTTC. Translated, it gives CASSQGTGGRHEQFF.